This is a list of T cell receptor beta chains from one sample in a study of blood T cell repertoires in COVID-19. Assay: immunoSEQ multiplex PCR; the TCRdb copy retains only in-frame clones and omits some. The table lists 69,000 or so clones, around 80% of them singletons. The sequenced sample was peripheral blood. Source of these receptors: an elderly woman with active or convalescent COVID-19. Both conserved end residues are part of each CDR3. A D gene is named only where the DNA matches it firmly. The size of a clone is reported for some rows only, either as once, few or many, or as a class for expanded clones.

j_call,d_call,v_call,clone_size,cdr3_aa,cdr3_nt
TRBJ2-5,NA,TRBV27,NA,CASSLIGSGTARRGKTQYF,TGTGCCAGCAGTTTGATAGGTAGCGGAACCGCCCGACGAGGGAAGACCCAGTACTTC
TRBJ1-2,NA,TRBV6-5,NA,CASSYDGVGYGYTF,TGTGCCAGCAGTTACGACGGGGTCGGCTATGGCTACACCTTC
TRBJ2-1,NA,TRBV6-2/TRBV6-3,once,CASSFGTYLNLFF,TGTGCCAGCAGCTTTGGGACATACCTTAACCTATTCTTC
TRBJ1-2,NA,TRBV30,NA,CAWSKRRIGYTF,TGTGCCTGGAGTAAGCGGAGAATTGGCTACACCTTC
TRBJ1-2,TRBD1,TRBV6-5,NA,CASTLRGQLYGYTF,TGTGCCAGCACCCTGCGGGGACAGCTGTATGGCTACACCTTC
TRBJ2-1,NA,TRBV5-1,NA,CASSSGTGGGEQFF,TGCGCCAGCAGCTCAGGTACCGGAGGGGGCGAGCAGTTCTTC
TRBJ1-1,NA,TRBV13,NA,CASSSQVRTEAFF,TGTGCCAGCAGCTCCCAAGTGAGGACTGAAGCTTTCTTT
TRBJ2-1,TRBD2,TRBV4-3,NA,CASSQDQALAENNEQFF,TGCGCCAGCAGCCAAGATCAGGCTCTAGCGGAGAACAATGAGCAGTTCTTC
TRBJ2-1,TRBD2,TRBV30,NA,CAWSVPLSGGDNEQFF,TGTGCCTGGAGTGTACCTCTCTCGGGGGGGGACAATGAGCAGTTCTTC
TRBJ2-1,TRBD1,TRBV3-1/TRBV3-2,NA,CASSQEWDSISRQFF,TGTGCCAGCAGCCAAGAATGGGACAGTATAAGCAGGCAGTTCTTC
TRBJ1-5,NA,TRBV28,NA,CASSLFFGGNQPQHF,TGTGCCAGCAGTTTATTCTTTGGGGGGAATCAGCCCCAGCATTTT
TRBJ1-2,NA,TRBV24-1,NA,CATSDQGQGANYGYTF,TGTGCCACCAGCGACCAAGGGCAGGGCGCGAACTATGGCTACACCTTC
TRBJ1-1,NA,TRBV27,NA,CASSLSEGRLNTEAFF,TGTGCCAGCAGTTTATCGGAGGGACGGTTGAACACTGAAGCTTTCTTT
TRBJ1-1,NA,TRBV7-2,NA,CASSLAQGVTEAFF,TGTGCCAGCAGCTTAGCACAGGGAGTCACTGAAGCTTTCTTT
TRBJ1-5,TRBD1,TRBV7-2,NA,CASSQDRAQPQHF,TGTGCCAGCAGCCAAGACAGGGCCCAGCCCCAGCATTTT
TRBJ2-1,TRBD2,TRBV4-1,NA,CASSQESGRDSYNEQFF,TGCGCCAGCAGCCAGGAATCAGGGAGGGACTCCTACAATGAGCAGTTCTTC
TRBJ2-1,TRBD2,TRBV5-4,NA,CASSFSGGSYNEQFF,TGTGCCAGCAGCTTTAGCGGGGGAAGTTACAATGAGCAGTTCTTC
TRBJ2-5,NA,TRBV9,NA,CASSAFGQQETQYF,TGTGCCAGCAGCGCCTTCGGACAGCAAGAGACCCAGTACTTC
TRBJ1-2,NA,TRBV24-1,NA,CATSQDYGYTF,TGTGCCACCAGTCAGGACTATGGCTACACCTTC
TRBJ1-6,NA,TRBV5-6,NA,CASSLAGGGSPLHF,TGTGCCAGCAGCTTGGCGGGAGGTGGTTCACCCCTCCACTTT
TRBJ2-2,NA,TRBV5-6,NA,CASSLGQGNTGELFF,TGTGCCAGCAGCTTGGGGCAGGGGAACACCGGGGAGCTGTTTTTT
TRBJ2-1,TRBD2,TRBV11-2,NA,CASSLDLLAGVSSEQFF,TGTGCCAGCAGCTTAGATTTACTAGCGGGCGTATCCTCCGAGCAGTTCTTC
TRBJ1-1,NA,TRBV7-8,NA,CASSLTTGIGTEAFF,TGTGCCAGCAGCTTAACTACGGGGATAGGCACTGAAGCTTTCTTT
TRBJ2-5,TRBD2,TRBV2,NA,CASSDARGVKETQYF,TGTGCCAGCAGTGATGCGCGGGGGGTGAAAGAGACCCAGTACTTC
TRBJ2-2,TRBD2,TRBV2,NA,CARPSGSGELFF,TGTGCCAGACCAAGCGGGAGCGGGGAGCTGTTTTTT
TRBJ1-4,TRBD1,TRBV7-9,NA,CASRRTGGPTATNEKLFF,TGTGCCAGCAGGAGGACAGGGGGCCCTACCGCAACTAATGAAAAACTGTTTTTT
TRBJ2-1,NA,TRBV11-2,NA,CASSLVSLAGPYNEQFF,TGTGCCAGCAGCTTAGTGAGTCTGGCAGGGCCCTACAATGAGCAGTTCTTC
TRBJ2-7,TRBD2,TRBV18,NA,CASSPAGGPGLEQYF,TGTGCCAGCTCACCAGCGGGGGGGCCGGGTCTCGAGCAGTACTTC
TRBJ2-2,NA,TRBV24-1,many,CATSDLGRDTGELFF,TGTGCCACCAGTGATTTGGGCAGGGACACCGGGGAGCTGTTTTTT
TRBJ1-5,TRBD1,TRBV7-3,NA,CASSLSGGSNQPQHF,TGTGCCAGCAGCTTATCAGGGGGGAGCAATCAGCCCCAGCATTTT
TRBJ2-3,TRBD1,TRBV7-9,NA,CASSLGQGPLSTDTQYF,TGTGCCAGCAGCCTCGGACAGGGGCCCCTTTCCACAGATACGCAGTATTTT
TRBJ2-7,NA,TRBV28,NA,CASSWVGGQLYEQYF,TGTGCCAGCAGTTGGGTAGGCGGACAGCTATACGAGCAGTACTTC
TRBJ2-2,NA,TRBV10-3,NA,CAIRETGGVGELFF,TGTGCCATCAGAGAAACCGGAGGCGTCGGGGAGCTGTTTTTT
TRBJ1-1,NA,TRBV29-1,NA,CSVDPPRQPMNTEAFF,TGCAGCGTCGATCCCCCCAGGCAGCCCATGAACACTGAAGCTTTCTTT
TRBJ2-3,TRBD2,TRBV5-1,NA,CASSPKAGGITDTQYF,TGCGCCAGCAGCCCGAAAGCGGGAGGGATCACAGATACGCAGTATTTT
TRBJ2-3,TRBD1,TRBV19,once,CASSLGQGGEDFTQYF,TGTGCCAGTAGTCTGGGACAGGGGGGAGAGGATTTTACGCAGTATTTT
TRBJ1-5,NA,TRBV4-1,few,CASSQQGYQPQHF,TGCGCCAGCAGCCAACAGGGGTATCAGCCCCAGCATTTT
TRBJ2-3,TRBD2,TRBV6-5,NA,CASSGTSGGTDTQYF,TGTGCCAGCAGCGGGACTAGCGGGGGCACAGATACGCAGTATTTT